This T cell receptor beta chain appears in the sequencing data of a study of blood T cell repertoires in COVID-19 (dated by TCRdb to about 2020). Regarding the complete study: Samples covering the acute and convalescent phases of COVID-19 were provided by collaborators in the United States, Italy and Spain. The prospective study material was composed of cDNA or gDNA derived from T cells, B-cell-depleted T cells, or PBMCs. Deeply sampled blood TCRbeta repertoires from subjects exposed to, actively infected with, or recovered from COVID-19 were included in the dataset. A freely available public database, intended as a resource for researchers studying the immune response to SARS-CoV-2, is where the repertoires were released. The samples were drawn from the first 160 participants of the ongoing ImmuneRACE study and from over 950 subjects provided by 6 global collaborators. The sample metadata nearly always contained a de-identified subject ID, COVID-19 status, age in years and sex. Where available, HLA class I and class II types were taken from metadata supplied by the sample provider and were not determined by assay-based typing.

In the case of this clone: Its binding antigen is unknown. It has no much larger one-base neighbor in the sample; base qualities were not kept.

The CDR3 goes from the cysteine to the phenylalanine over 15 residues. The retained sequence is limited to the CDR3, 45 bases, with the frame set at the first base. Trimming removed 7 bases from V and 3 bases from J; the gene matches leave 7 bases unexplained. According to the germline V gene (reference sequence), CDR1 reads MNHNY and CDR2 reads SVGAGI. On the study overall, not on this receptor specifically: The amount of clinical and demographic metadata varied by source and participant and was provided uncurated.

The immunoSEQ Assay, a bias-controlled multiplex PCR, was used to amplify TCRbeta CDR3 regions from genomic DNA. The paper's processing steps were these. The number of nucleated cells in each sample was estimated from the amplification of reference gene primers within the assay. To quantify the absolute abundance of each unique TCRbeta CDR3 rearrangement, sequence reads were collapsed and filtered. For each sample, productive Simpson clonality was calculated as the square root of Simpson's diversity index over productive rearrangements. The clones in this table, taken by TCRdb from immuneACCESS, are in-frame only. Not every clone is retained; where verified, under half of the shortfall comes from an unresolved V gene, and the cause of the rest is unknown. The DNA gave D and trimming, while V, J and clone size come from that table. The sample table holds 45,000 to 65,000 clones, of which roughly 76% were seen once. The ten largest clonotypes hold about 5.3% of the sample.

The collaborating institutions used their own protocols to collect whole blood in K2EDTA tubes. Collaborator samples were shipped for TCRbeta analysis as frozen whole blood, isolated PBMCs, or DNA extracted from either sample type. The TCR comes from a woman aged 55-75 years with acute or convalescent COVID-19. The sequenced sample consisted of peripheral blood. The sequence links TRBV6-6 to TRBJ2-7; TRBD1 fits 12 bases in the junction. The DNA reads TGTGCCAGCACCCCGGGACAGGGGGCTATCTACGAGCAGTACTTC. It codes for CASTPGQGAIYEQYF.